This TCR beta chain was sequenced for a study of blood T cell repertoires in COVID-19. Overall study: Samples taken during acute and convalescent COVID-19 were collected in the United States, Italy and Spain. In each case, the material was cDNA or gDNA derived from T cells, B-cell-depleted T cells, or PBMCs.

Original data processing: Estimation of nucleated cell counts was performed using reference gene primer amplification. The protocol was immunoSEQ multiplex PCR, while the TCRdb copy is restricted to in-frame clones and leaves out a portion. The D gene and trimming were derived from the DNA, and the V and J assignments and clone size from that table. The table includes under 150,000 clones, more than 75% detected once. CDR3 length: 13 residues. Looked up from germline, CDR1 is KGHSH and CDR2 is LQKENI. The germline V and J ends were trimmed by 1 base and 5 bases, with 8 bases remaining between them. The chain couples TRBV18 to TRBJ1-1; D is undetermined. Sequences were obtained from peripheral blood. The clonotype originates from a man aged 55-75 years with active or convalescent COVID-19. Here the CDR3 reads CASSPLTTTEAFF. As DNA, the CDR3 is TGTGCCAGCTCACCACTGACAACGACTGAAGCTTTCTTT.